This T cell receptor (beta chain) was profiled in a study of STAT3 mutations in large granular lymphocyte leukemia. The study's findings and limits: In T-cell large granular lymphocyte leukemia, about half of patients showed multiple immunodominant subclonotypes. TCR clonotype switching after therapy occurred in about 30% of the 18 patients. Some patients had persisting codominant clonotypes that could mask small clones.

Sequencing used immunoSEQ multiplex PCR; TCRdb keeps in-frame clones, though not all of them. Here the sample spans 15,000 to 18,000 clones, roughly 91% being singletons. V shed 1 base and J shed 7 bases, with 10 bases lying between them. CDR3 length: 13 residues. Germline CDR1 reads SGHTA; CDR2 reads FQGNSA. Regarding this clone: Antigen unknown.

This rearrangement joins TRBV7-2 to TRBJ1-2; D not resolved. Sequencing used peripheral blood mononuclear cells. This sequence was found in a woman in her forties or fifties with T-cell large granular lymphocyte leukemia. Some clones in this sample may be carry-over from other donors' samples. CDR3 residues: CASSLDADAGYTF. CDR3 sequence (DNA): TGTGCCAGCAGCTTAGATGCGGATGCTGGCTACACCTTC.